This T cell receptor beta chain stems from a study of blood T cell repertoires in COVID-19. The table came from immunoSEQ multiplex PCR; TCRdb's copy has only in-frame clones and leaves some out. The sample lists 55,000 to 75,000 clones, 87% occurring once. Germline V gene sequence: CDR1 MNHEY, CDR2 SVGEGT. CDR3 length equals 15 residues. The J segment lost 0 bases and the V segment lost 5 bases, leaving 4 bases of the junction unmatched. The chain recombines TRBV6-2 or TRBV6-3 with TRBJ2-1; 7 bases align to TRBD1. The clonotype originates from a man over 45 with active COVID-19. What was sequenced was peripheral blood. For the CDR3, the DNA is TGTGCCAGCAGTCTACAGGGGAGCTCCTACAATGAGCAGTTCTTC. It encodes CASSLQGSSYNEQFF.